This TCR beta chain was sequenced in a study of blood T cell repertoires in COVID-19. The overall study: Donors in the United States, Italy and Spain gave samples during acute or convalescent COVID-19. The cDNA or gDNA used as material had been derived from T cells, B-cell-depleted T cells, or PBMCs.

Trimming removed 2 bases from V and 6 bases from J; junction bases left unmatched: 15. The CDR3 runs to 16 residues. In germline, CDR1 is GTSNPN, CDR2 SVGIG (reference sequence). Original processing methods: Amplifying reference gene primers gave estimates of nucleated cell counts. Data came from immunoSEQ multiplex PCR; TCRdb stores just in-frame clones and leaves some out. V, J and clone size derive from that table, while D and trimming were established from the DNA sequence. The sample has about 150,000 clones, roughly nine tenths seen once. The receptor was derived from a woman in her 40s with acute or convalescent COVID-19. The source material was peripheral blood. The rearrangement links TRBV30 to TRBJ2-7; TRBD2 agrees at 8 bases. In DNA, the CDR3 is TGTGCCTGGAGTTCGAAAGCGGGAGTTCGGTTGGGCGAGCAGTACTTC. It translates to CAWSSKAGVRLGEQYF.